The rows below give T cell receptor beta chains drawn from one sample of a study of T cell changes during pregnancy in multiple sclerosis. Data came from immunoSEQ multiplex PCR; TCRdb stores just in-frame clones and leaves some out. The sample has tens of thousands of clones; around 92% are singletons. The specimen was peripheral blood, collected in the second trimester of pregnancy. Receptors were obtained from a female donor in good health, enrolled as a control in a pregnancy study. CDR3s include the opening cysteine and the closing phenylalanine or tryptophan. A D gene is named only where the DNA matches it firmly. Clone size is not always given. Where it is, it says once, few, many or a class for expanded clones.

size: .; J: TRBJ2-1; D: .; length: 17; V: TRBV7-9; DNA: TGTGCCAGCAGCCCAAGGGGGGGGACTTTCGTCTACAATGAGCAGTTCTTC; CDR3: CASSPRGGTFVYNEQFF
size: .; J: TRBJ2-1; D: TRBD2; length: 15; V: TRBV7-3; DNA: TGTGCCAGCAGCTTGGGGACTAGCCCCTACAATGAGCAGTTCTTC; CDR3: CASSLGTSPYNEQFF
size: .; J: TRBJ1-4; D: .; length: 15; V: TRBV7-9; DNA: TGTGCCAGCAGCTCACCGACAGCAACTAATGAAAAACTGTTTTTT; CDR3: CASSSPTATNEKLFF
size: .; J: TRBJ1-2; D: .; length: 14; V: TRBV6-1; DNA: TGTGCCAGCAGTGAAATGCGGGGGTCGGGCAGCTACACCTTC; CDR3: CASSEMRGSGSYTF
size: .; J: TRBJ1-1; D: .; length: 12; V: TRBV7-9; DNA: TGTGCCAGCAGCCGCCGGGAAACTGAAGCTTTCTTT; CDR3: CASSRRETEAFF
size: .; J: TRBJ2-7; D: .; length: 14; V: TRBV11-2; DNA: TGTGCCAGCAGCCAAGGAGGGGTAGTGGGCGAGCAGTACTTC; CDR3: CASSQGGVVGEQYF
size: .; J: TRBJ2-3; D: TRBD2; length: 13; V: TRBV30; DNA: TGTGCCTGGTCCGAGGGACTAACAGATACGCAGTATTTT; CDR3: CAWSEGLTDTQYF
size: .; J: TRBJ2-5; D: .; length: 17; V: TRBV18; DNA: TGTGCCAGCTCACCGGACAGGGGATGGGGACTAGAGGGGACCCAGTACTTC; CDR3: CASSPDRGWGLEGTQYF
size: few; J: TRBJ1-1; D: .; length: 18; V: TRBV7-6; DNA: TGTGCCAGCAGCTTAGCGCAGGGAGGGTCCCATCATAGACCTGAAGCTTTCTTT; CDR3: CASSLAQGGSHHRPEAFF
size: .; J: TRBJ2-4; D: .; length: 17; V: TRBV12-5; DNA: TGTGCTAGTGGTTTCCAGGGTAGGGATCTAGCCAAAAACATTCAGTACTTC; CDR3: CASGFQGRDLAKNIQYF
size: .; J: TRBJ1-3; D: TRBD1; length: 14; V: TRBV7-3; DNA: TGTGCCAGCAGCCTCTCAGGGGGCGGAAACACCATATATTTT; CDR3: CASSLSGGGNTIYF
size: .; J: TRBJ2-7; D: TRBD2; length: 15; V: TRBV7-9; DNA: TGTGCCAGCAGCTCTAACTCCGGGACTAGCCACGAGCAGTACTTC; CDR3: CASSSNSGTSHEQYF
size: .; J: TRBJ2-3; D: TRBD2; length: 17; V: TRBV30; DNA: TGTGCCTGGAGCCACACCCTCAGCGGGAGCAGCACAGATACGCAGTATTTT; CDR3: CAWSHTLSGSSTDTQYF
size: .; J: TRBJ1-1; D: .; length: 12; V: TRBV18; DNA: TGTGCCAGCTCACCATTGGGGAGTGAAGCTTTCTTT; CDR3: CASSPLGSEAFF
size: .; J: TRBJ2-3; D: .; length: 12; V: TRBV2; DNA: TGTGCCAGCAGAATCTACACAGATACGCAGTATTTT; CDR3: CASRIYTDTQYF
size: .; J: TRBJ2-3; D: TRBD2; length: 17; V: TRBV15; DNA: TGTGCCACCCGCATACCCAGAGGACTAGCCGACACAGATACGCAGTATTTT; CDR3: CATRIPRGLADTDTQYF
size: .; J: TRBJ1-6; D: .; length: 13; V: TRBV10-3; DNA: TGTGCCATCATGGGCAGTTATAATTCACCCCTCCACTTT; CDR3: CAIMGSYNSPLHF
size: .; J: TRBJ2-1; D: .; length: 15; V: TRBV6-1; DNA: TGTGCCAGCAGTGCCGACCAGGGTCTCCACAATGAGCAGTTCTTC; CDR3: CASSADQGLHNEQFF
size: .; J: TRBJ2-3; D: .; length: 14; V: TRBV6-5; DNA: TGTGCCAGCCGAGGTGGAGGCCCTCCAGATACGCAGTATTTT; CDR3: CASRGGGPPDTQYF
size: .; J: TRBJ2-7; D: .; length: 14; V: TRBV7-2; DNA: TGTGCCAGCAGCCCGATCGGCGGGCGGAACGAGCAGTACTTC; CDR3: CASSPIGGRNEQYF
size: .; J: TRBJ2-5; D: .; length: 14; V: TRBV6-1; DNA: TGTGCCAGCAGTGAAGTTGGGAGGTCAGAGACCCAGTACTTC; CDR3: CASSEVGRSETQYF
size: once; J: TRBJ2-7; D: .; length: 16; V: TRBV11-2; DNA: TGTGCCAGCAGCTTATTTGCCCGTAGCGCCCGCTACGAGCAGTACTTC; CDR3: CASSLFARSARYEQYF
size: .; J: TRBJ1-2; D: .; length: 11; V: TRBV6-5; DNA: TGTGCCAGCAGTTACCTGGGGGCCTACACCTTC; CDR3: CASSYLGAYTF
size: .; J: TRBJ2-1; D: .; length: 14; V: TRBV7-3; DNA: TGTGCCAGCAGCCTTAGTCCGGGGGACAATGAGCAGTTCTTC; CDR3: CASSLSPGDNEQFF
size: few; J: TRBJ1-1; D: .; length: 13; V: TRBV6-5; DNA: TGTGCCAGCAGTGCCCAGGGAAACACTGAAGCTTTCTTT; CDR3: CASSAQGNTEAFF
size: once; J: TRBJ2-7; D: TRBD1; length: 15; V: TRBV11-2; DNA: TGTGCCAGCAGCAATCGGACAGGGGGCAACTACGAGCAGTACTTC; CDR3: CASSNRTGGNYEQYF
size: .; J: TRBJ1-3; D: .; length: 16; V: TRBV30; DNA: TGTGCCTGGAGGGCCCAGGGAGGGCCGTCTGGAAACACCATATATTTT; CDR3: CAWRAQGGPSGNTIYF
size: .; J: TRBJ2-7; D: TRBD2; length: 17; V: TRBV28; DNA: TGTGCCAGCAGTTTATTGCCTAGCGGGACCTGGCACTACGAGCAGTACTTC; CDR3: CASSLLPSGTWHYEQYF
size: .; J: TRBJ2-3; D: TRBD1; length: 16; V: TRBV5-5; DNA: TGTGCCAGCAGCTTATTTGGGACAGGGGTTGCAGATACGCAGTATTTT; CDR3: CASSLFGTGVADTQYF
size: .; J: TRBJ2-7; D: TRBD2; length: 14; V: TRBV27; DNA: TGTGCCAGCAGTCTTAGCGGGCTCTCCTACGAGCAGTACTTC; CDR3: CASSLSGLSYEQYF
size: .; J: TRBJ2-7; D: TRBD1; length: 17; V: TRBV11-2; DNA: TGTGCCAGCAGCTTAGGGACAGGGGGCGTGCAGTCCTACGAGCAGTACTTC; CDR3: CASSLGTGGVQSYEQYF
size: .; J: TRBJ2-3; D: TRBD2; length: 14; V: TRBV6-8; DNA: TGTGCCAATACTAGCGGGGTTAGCACAGATACGCAGTATTTT; CDR3: CANTSGVSTDTQYF
size: .; J: TRBJ2-7; D: .; length: 13; V: TRBV29-1; DNA: TGCAGCGGTAAGGCCGGAGTCGGGTACGAGCAGTACTTC; CDR3: CSGKAGVGYEQYF
size: once; J: TRBJ2-5; D: TRBD1; length: 17; V: TRBV2; DNA: TGTGCCAGCAGTCACGCAGGGACAGCAATAATCCAAGAGACCCAGTACTTC; CDR3: CASSHAGTAIIQETQYF
size: .; J: TRBJ1-4; D: TRBD1; length: 15; V: TRBV2; DNA: TGTGCCAGCAGTTGGACAGGGGGCGCGCAGGAAAAACTGTTTTTT; CDR3: CASSWTGGAQEKLFF
size: .; J: TRBJ1-3; D: TRBD1; length: 15; V: TRBV6-6; DNA: TGTGCCAGCGGGGGGACAGGGGGCCCTGGAAACACCATATATTTT; CDR3: CASGGTGGPGNTIYF
size: .; J: TRBJ2-7; D: TRBD2; length: 15; V: TRBV30; DNA: TGTGCCTGGAGGTCCCCCGGGGGGAGGTTCTACGAGCAGTACTTC; CDR3: CAWRSPGGRFYEQYF
size: once; J: TRBJ2-3; D: TRBD2; length: 16; V: TRBV28; DNA: TGTGCCAGCAGTTTATCGGCTAGCGGGAGCACAGATACGCAGTATTTT; CDR3: CASSLSASGSTDTQYF
size: .; J: TRBJ2-5; D: TRBD2; length: 14; V: TRBV5-6; DNA: TGTGCCAGCAGCTTAGGCGGGGGTGAAGAGACCCAGTACTTC; CDR3: CASSLGGGEETQYF
size: .; J: TRBJ2-1; D: TRBD2; length: 14; V: TRBV18; DNA: TGTGCCAGCTCACCCCCTACTAGCGACGGTGAGCAGTTCTTC; CDR3: CASSPPTSDGEQFF
size: .; J: TRBJ2-6; D: TRBD1; length: 19; V: TRBV19; DNA: TGTGCCAGTAGTCCCCGACAGGGGGCGCGTCCCTCTGGGGCCAACGTCCTGACTTTC; CDR3: CASSPRQGARPSGANVLTF
size: .; J: TRBJ2-3; D: TRBD1; length: 14; V: TRBV7-3; DNA: TGTGCCAGCAGCTTAATAGGGGGCGGAGATACGCAGTATTTT; CDR3: CASSLIGGGDTQYF
size: .; J: TRBJ2-7; D: TRBD2; length: 15; V: TRBV4-1; DNA: TGCGCCAGCAGCCTCCAGGGTAGCGGGCAGCGTGAGCAGTACTTC; CDR3: CASSLQGSGQREQYF
size: once; J: TRBJ2-2; D: .; length: 13; V: TRBV14; DNA: TGTGCCAGCAGCCCTGGGCAAAGGTGGGAGCTGTTTTTT; CDR3: CASSPGQRWELFF
size: once; J: TRBJ2-1; D: .; length: 15; V: TRBV11-2; DNA: TGTGCCAGCTCTGTTTGGCGGCGCGGTGTCGATGAGCAGTTCTTC; CDR3: CASSVWRRGVDEQFF
size: .; J: TRBJ1-6; D: TRBD1; length: 15; V: TRBV7-8; DNA: TGTGCCAGCAGCTCCCCAACAGGGGGGAATTCACCCCTCCACTTT; CDR3: CASSSPTGGNSPLHF
size: .; J: TRBJ2-1; D: TRBD2; length: 16; V: TRBV9; DNA: TGTGCCAGCAGTGCCCTCCCGGGACTAGCACACAATGAGCAGTTCTTC; CDR3: CASSALPGLAHNEQFF
size: .; J: TRBJ2-6; D: TRBD1; length: 17; V: TRBV18; DNA: TGTGCCAGCTTTCCGGGACAGGGGAGGGCTGGGGCCAACGTCCTGACTTTC; CDR3: CASFPGQGRAGANVLTF
size: .; J: TRBJ2-1; D: TRBD2; length: 19; V: TRBV6-1; DNA: TGTGCCAGCAGTGAGAGGACTAGCGGGGGGGCTGCCTCCTACAATGAGCAGTTCTTC; CDR3: CASSERTSGGAASYNEQFF
size: .; J: TRBJ1-5; D: .; length: 13; V: TRBV7-2; DNA: TGTGCCAGCAGCTTATCGGTTAATCAGCCCCAGCATTTT; CDR3: CASSLSVNQPQHF
size: .; J: TRBJ2-5; D: .; length: 14; V: TRBV1; DNA: TGCACCAGCTTCCATCTCGGGTTCTCGGAGACCCAGTACTTC; CDR3: CTSFHLGFSETQYF
size: .; J: TRBJ1-5; D: .; length: 17; V: TRBV12-5; DNA: TGTGCTAGTGGTTTGGTATTGGGAGGGAGAGACAATCAGCCCCAGCATTTT; CDR3: CASGLVLGGRDNQPQHF
size: .; J: TRBJ1-2; D: .; length: 15; V: TRBV28; DNA: TGTGCCAGCAGTTTGAGCCCCAGGGTCTGGGGTGGCTACACCTTC; CDR3: CASSLSPRVWGGYTF